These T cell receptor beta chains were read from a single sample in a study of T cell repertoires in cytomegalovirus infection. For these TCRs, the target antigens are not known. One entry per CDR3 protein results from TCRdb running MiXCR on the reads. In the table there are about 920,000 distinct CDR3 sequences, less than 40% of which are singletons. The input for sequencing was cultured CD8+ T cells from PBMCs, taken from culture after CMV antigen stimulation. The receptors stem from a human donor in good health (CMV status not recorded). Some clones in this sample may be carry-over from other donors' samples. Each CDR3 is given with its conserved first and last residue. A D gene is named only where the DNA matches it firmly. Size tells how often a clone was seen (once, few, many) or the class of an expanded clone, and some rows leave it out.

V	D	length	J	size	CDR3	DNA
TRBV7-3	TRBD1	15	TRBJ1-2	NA	CATSGGQGGNYGYTF	TGTGCCACCTCGGGGGGACAGGGAGGTAACTATGGCTACACCTTC
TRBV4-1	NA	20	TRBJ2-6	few	CASSQVFVQILLSGANVLTF	TGCGCCAGCAGCCAAGTATTCGTCCAGATACTACTCTCTGGGGCCAACGTCCTGACTTTC
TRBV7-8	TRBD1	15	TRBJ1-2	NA	CASSRPTGGIYGYTF	TGTGCCAGCAGCAGACCGACAGGGGGCATTTATGGCTACACCTTC
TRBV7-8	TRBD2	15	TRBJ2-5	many	CASSGTSGVQETQYF	TGTGCCAGCAGCGGAACTAGCGGGGTCCAAGAGACCCAGTACTTC
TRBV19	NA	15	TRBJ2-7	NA	CASSISPSRPYEQYF	TGTGCCAGTAGTATAAGCCCTAGCCGACCCTACGAGCAGTACTTC
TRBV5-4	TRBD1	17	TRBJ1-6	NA	CASSLTGQGVYNSPLHF	TGTGCCAGCAGCTTAACCGGGCAGGGGGTCTATAATTCACCCCTCCACTTT
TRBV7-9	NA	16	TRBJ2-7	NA	CASSHPSTGPSYEQYF	TGTGCCAGCAGCCATCCCAGCACAGGGCCGTCCTACGAGCAGTACTTC
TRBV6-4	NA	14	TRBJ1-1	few	CASSGTDGNTEAFF	TGTGCCAGCAGTGGGACAGACGGAAACACTGAAGCTTTCTTT
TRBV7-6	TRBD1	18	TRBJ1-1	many	CASSLGDLGQGSFTEAFF	TGTGCCAGCAGCTTAGGGGATTTGGGACAGGGGTCGTTCACTGAAGCTTTCTTT
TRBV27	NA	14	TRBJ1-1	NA	CASSLYGTHTEAFF	TGTGCCAGCAGTTTATATGGGACCCACACTGAAGCTTTCTTT
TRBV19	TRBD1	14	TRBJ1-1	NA	CASRSRDRNTEAFF	TGTGCCAGCCGATCCCGGGACAGGAACACTGAAGCTTTCTTT
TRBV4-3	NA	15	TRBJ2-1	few	CASSQDWGPYNEQFF	TGCGCCAGCAGCCAAGATTGGGGACCCTACAATGAGCAGTTCTTC
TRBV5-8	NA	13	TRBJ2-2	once	CASSDPYTGELFF	TGTGCCAGCAGTGACCCTTACACCGGGGAGCTGTTTTTT
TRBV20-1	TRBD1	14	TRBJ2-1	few	CSAPGQGTYNEQFF	TGCAGTGCACCGGGACAGGGGACCTACAATGAGCAGTTCTTC
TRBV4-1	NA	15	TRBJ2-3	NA	CASSREGLSTDTQYF	TGCGCCAGCAGCCGCGAAGGGTTGAGCACAGATACGCAGTATTTT
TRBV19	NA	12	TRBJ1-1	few	CASRSRNTEAFF	TGTGCCAGTAGGTCCAGAAACACTGAAGCTTTCTTT
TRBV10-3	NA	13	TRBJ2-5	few	CAISDNRQETQYF	TGTGCCATCAGTGATAACCGTCAAGAGACCCAGTACTTC
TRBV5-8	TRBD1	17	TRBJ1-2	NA	CASSLRGDPGQGHGYTF	TGTGCCAGCAGCTTGCGTGGAGATCCGGGACAGGGTCATGGCTACACCTTC
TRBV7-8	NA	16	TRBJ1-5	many	CASSPGPGAGDQPQHF	TGTGCCAGCAGCCCAGGCCCGGGGGCAGGGGATCAGCCCCAGCATTTT
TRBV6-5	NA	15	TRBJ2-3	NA	CASSYSKGIADTQYF	TGTGCCAGCAGTTACTCGAAGGGGATAGCAGATACGCAGTATTTT
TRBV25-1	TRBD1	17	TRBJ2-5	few	CASSELTTGDVRETQYF	TGTGCCAGCAGTGAATTGACGACAGGGGATGTGAGGGAGACCCAGTACTTC
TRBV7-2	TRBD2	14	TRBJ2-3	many	CASSTRGFLDTQYF	TGTGCCAGCAGCACGCGGGGGTTCTTGGATACGCAGTATTTT
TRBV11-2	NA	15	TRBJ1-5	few	CASSGSGGSNQPQHF	TGTGCCAGCAGCGGGTCGGGGGGGAGCAATCAGCCCCAGCATTTT
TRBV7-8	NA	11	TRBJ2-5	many	CASSPVATQYF	TGTGCCAGCAGCCCAGTGGCGACCCAGTACTTC
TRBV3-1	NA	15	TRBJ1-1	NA	CASSQGPGTNTEAFF	TGTGCCAGCAGCCAAGGTCCAGGGACAAACACTGAAGCTTTCTTT
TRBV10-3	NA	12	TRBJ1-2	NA	CATRTTDDGYTF	TGTGCCACGCGAACGACGGACGATGGCTACACCTTC
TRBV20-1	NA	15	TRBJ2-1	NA	CSATTGHLNYNEQFF	TGCAGTGCTACCACGGGACACCTCAATTACAATGAGCAGTTCTTC
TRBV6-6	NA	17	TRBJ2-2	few	CASSYPSRTPFTGELFF	TGTGCCAGCAGTTACCCCAGCAGGACTCCATTCACCGGGGAGCTGTTTTTT
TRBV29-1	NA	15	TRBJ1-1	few	CSVAAGYYGAPEAFF	TGCAGCGTTGCCGCAGGTTACTATGGGGCGCCTGAAGCTTTCTTT
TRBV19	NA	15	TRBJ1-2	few	CASSIEHGLDYGYTF	TGTGCCAGTAGTATAGAACACGGCCTAGACTATGGCTACACCTTC
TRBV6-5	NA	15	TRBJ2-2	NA	CASSLDIGASGELFF	TGTGCCAGCAGTTTAGACATAGGGGCGAGCGGGGAGCTGTTTTTT
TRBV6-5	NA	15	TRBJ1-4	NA	CASSYSGAPNEKLFF	TGTGCCAGCAGTTACAGTGGGGCCCCTAATGAAAAACTGTTTTTT
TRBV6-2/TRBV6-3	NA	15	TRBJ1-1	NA	CASSYLRQRNTEAFF	TGTGCCAGCAGTTACCTGCGACAGAGGAACACTGAAGCTTTCTTT
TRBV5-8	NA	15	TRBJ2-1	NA	CASSKGGLSYNEQFF	TGTGCCAGCAGCAAGGGGGGACTCTCCTACAATGAGCAGTTCTTC
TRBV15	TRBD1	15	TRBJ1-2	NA	CATSGITGGLIRYTF	TGTGCCACCAGCGGAATCACAGGGGGATTGATTCGCTACACCTTC
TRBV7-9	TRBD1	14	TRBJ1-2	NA	CASSHPGQAYGYTF	TGTGCCAGCAGCCACCCGGGACAGGCCTATGGCTACACCTTC
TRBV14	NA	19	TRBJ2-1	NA	CASRKRGGTQGSSYNEQFF	TGTGCCAGCAGAAAGAGGGGCGGGACACAGGGGAGCTCCTACAATGAGCAGTTCTTC
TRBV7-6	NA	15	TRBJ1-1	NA	CVSSAGQGMNTEAFF	TGTGTCAGCAGCGCGGGGCAGGGGATGAACACTGAAGCTTTCTTT
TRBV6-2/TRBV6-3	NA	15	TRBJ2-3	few	CASSYSRGSADTQYF	TGTGCCAGCAGTTACTCAAGGGGTAGTGCAGATACGCAGTATTTT
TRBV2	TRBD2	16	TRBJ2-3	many	CASSDDTSGSTDTQYF	TGTGCCAGCAGTGACGATACTAGCGGAAGCACAGATACGCAGTATTTT
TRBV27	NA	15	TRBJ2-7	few	CASSLEGYLSYEQYF	TGTGCCAGCAGTTTAGAAGGGTACCTATCCTACGAGCAGTACTTC
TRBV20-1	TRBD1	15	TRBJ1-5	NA	CSARIRDRGVQPQHF	TGCAGTGCTAGAATCCGGGACAGAGGAGTTCAGCCCCAGCATTTT
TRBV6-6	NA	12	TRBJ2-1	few	CASSYSPNEQFF	TGTGCCAGCAGTTACTCCCCGAATGAGCAGTTCTTC
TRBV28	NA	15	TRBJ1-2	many	CASSSIDHANYGYTF	TGTGCCAGCAGTTCCATTGATCACGCTAACTATGGCTACACCTTC
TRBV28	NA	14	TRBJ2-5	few	CASSLWQEQETQYF	TGTGCCAGCAGTTTATGGCAGGAGCAAGAGACCCAGTACTTC
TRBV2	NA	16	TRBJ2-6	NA	CASSEGQSSGANVLTF	TGTGCCAGCAGTGAGGGGCAGAGCTCTGGGGCCAACGTCCTGACTTTC
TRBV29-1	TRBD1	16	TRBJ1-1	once	CSVDGDRGRRYTQAFF	TGCAGCGTTGATGGCGACAGGGGGCGAAGGTACACTCAAGCTTTCTTT
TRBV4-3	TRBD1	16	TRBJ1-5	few	CASSQEITGGKQPQHF	TGCGCCAGCAGCCAAGAGATAACAGGGGGCAAACAGCCCCAGCATTTT
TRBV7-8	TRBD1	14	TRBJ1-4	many	CASRLQGGNEKLFF	TGTGCCAGCAGGTTACAGGGGGGAAATGAAAAACTGTTTTTT
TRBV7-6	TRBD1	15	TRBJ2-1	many	CASSLGDRAYNEQFF	TGTGCCAGCAGCTTAGGGGACAGGGCCTACAATGAGCAGTTCTTC
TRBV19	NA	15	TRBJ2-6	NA	CASSVDGSGANVLTF	TGTGCCAGTAGTGTGGACGGCTCTGGGGCCAACGTCCTGACTTTC